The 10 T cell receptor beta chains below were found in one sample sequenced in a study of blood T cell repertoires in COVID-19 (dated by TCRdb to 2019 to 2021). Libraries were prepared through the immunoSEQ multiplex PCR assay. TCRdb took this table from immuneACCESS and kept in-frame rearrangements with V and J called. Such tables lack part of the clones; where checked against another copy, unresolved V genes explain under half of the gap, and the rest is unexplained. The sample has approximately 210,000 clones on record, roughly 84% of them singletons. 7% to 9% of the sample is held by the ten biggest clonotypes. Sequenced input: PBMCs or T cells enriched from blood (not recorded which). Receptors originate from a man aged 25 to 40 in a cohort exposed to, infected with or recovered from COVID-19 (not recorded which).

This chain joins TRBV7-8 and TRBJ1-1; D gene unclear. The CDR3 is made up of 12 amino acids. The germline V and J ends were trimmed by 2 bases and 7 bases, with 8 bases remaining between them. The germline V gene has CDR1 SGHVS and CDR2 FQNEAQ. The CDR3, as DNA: TGTGCCAGCAGCTTATCGCCAGTTGAAGCTTTCTTT. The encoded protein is CASSLSPVEAFF.

The CDR3 DNA is TGTGCCAGCAGCGTAGACGGAATAGTGGGGAGGGAAAAACTGTTTTTT. It translates to CASSVDGIVGREKLFF. V gene TRBV9 combines with J gene TRBJ1-4; D gene ambiguous. Trimming pared 0 bases from V and 8 bases from J, leaving 17 bases between. The CDR3 length is 16 residues. CDR1 is SGDLS, CDR2 YYNGEE, per germline. Variable domain in full (rest from reference TRBV9 and TRBJ1-4): DSGVTQTPKHLITATGQRVTLRCSPRSGDLSVYWYQQSLDQGLQFLIQYYNGEERAKGNILERFSAQQFPDLHSELNLSSLELGDSALYFCASSVDGIVGREKLFFGSGTQLSVL.

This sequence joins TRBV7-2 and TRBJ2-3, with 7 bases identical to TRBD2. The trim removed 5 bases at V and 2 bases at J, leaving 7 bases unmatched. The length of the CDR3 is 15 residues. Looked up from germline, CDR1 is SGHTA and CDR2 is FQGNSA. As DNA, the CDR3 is TGTGCCAGCAGCCCCCGGGGGGACGACACAGATACGCAGTATTTT. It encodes CASSPRGDDTDTQYF.

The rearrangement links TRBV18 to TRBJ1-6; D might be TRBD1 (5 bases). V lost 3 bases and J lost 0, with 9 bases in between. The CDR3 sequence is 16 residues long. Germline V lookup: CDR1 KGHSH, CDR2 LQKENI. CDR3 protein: CASSPQGSSYNSPLHF. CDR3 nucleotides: TGTGCCAGCTCACCGCAGGGCAGCTCCTATAATTCACCCCTCCACTTT.

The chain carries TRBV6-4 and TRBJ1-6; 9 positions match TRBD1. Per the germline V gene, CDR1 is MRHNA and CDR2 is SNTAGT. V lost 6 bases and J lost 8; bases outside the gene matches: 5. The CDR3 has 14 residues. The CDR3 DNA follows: TGTGCCAGCAGCCGGGACAGGGCTGATTCACCCCTCCACTTT. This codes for CASSRDRADSPLHF.

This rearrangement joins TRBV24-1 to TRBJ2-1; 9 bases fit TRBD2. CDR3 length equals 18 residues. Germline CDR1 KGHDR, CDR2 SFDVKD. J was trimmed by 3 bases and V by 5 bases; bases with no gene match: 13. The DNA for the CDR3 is TGTGCCACCAGTGCTCCTCTTAGCGGGAGACGTCGCTACAATGAGCAGTTCTTC. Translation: CATSAPLSGRRRYNEQFF.

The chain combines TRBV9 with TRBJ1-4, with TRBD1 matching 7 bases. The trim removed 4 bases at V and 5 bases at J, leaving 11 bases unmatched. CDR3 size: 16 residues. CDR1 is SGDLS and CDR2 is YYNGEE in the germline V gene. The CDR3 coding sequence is TGTGCCAGCAGCCCACTGGGGGGACAGCTAAATGAAAAACTGTTTTTT. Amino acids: CASSPLGGQLNEKLFF.

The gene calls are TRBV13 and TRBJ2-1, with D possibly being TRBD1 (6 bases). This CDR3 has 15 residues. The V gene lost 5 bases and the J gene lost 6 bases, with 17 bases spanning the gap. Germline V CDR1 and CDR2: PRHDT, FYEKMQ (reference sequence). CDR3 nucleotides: TGTGCCAGCAGCCAATACAGGGAAGTAAGCAATGAGCAGTTCTTC. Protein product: CASSQYREVSNEQFF. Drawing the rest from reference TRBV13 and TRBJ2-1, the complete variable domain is AAGVIQSPRHLIKEKRETATLKCYPIPRHDTVYWYQQGPGQDPQFLISFYEKMQSDKGSIPDRFSAQQFSDYHSELNMSSLELGDSALYFCASSQYREVSNEQFFGPGTRLTVL.

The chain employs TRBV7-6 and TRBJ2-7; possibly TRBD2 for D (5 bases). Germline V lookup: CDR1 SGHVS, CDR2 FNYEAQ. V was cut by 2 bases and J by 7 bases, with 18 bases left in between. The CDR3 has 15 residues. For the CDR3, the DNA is TGTGCCAGCAGCTTAATCCGGGGAAACCCCTTGGAGCAGTACTTC. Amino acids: CASSLIRGNPLEQYF.

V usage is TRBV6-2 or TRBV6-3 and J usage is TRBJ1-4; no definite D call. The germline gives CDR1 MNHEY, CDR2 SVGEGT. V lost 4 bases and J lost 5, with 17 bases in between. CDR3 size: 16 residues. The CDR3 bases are TGTGCCAGCAGTTCCTCAGAACAGACAAGAAATGAAAAACTGTTTTTT. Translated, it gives CASSSSEQTRNEKLFF.